A single sample gave rise to the 27 T cell receptor beta chains below, sequenced in a study of shared clonotypes between healthy human individuals. Assay used: immunoSEQ multiplex PCR; TCRdb lists only in-frame clones, some missing. The table shows approximately 2.3 million clones, with over 90% occurring only once. Sample: naive CD4+ T cells from PBMCs. As for subset: CD45RA+ positively selected. The receptors were sampled from a man younger than 35 in good health. Some clones in this sample may be carry-over from other donors' samples.

The genes are TRBV6-1 and TRBJ1-5, with 8 bases identical to TRBD1. The trim removed 7 bases at V and 4 bases at J, leaving 6 bases unmatched. The CDR3 is 14 amino acids. Germline V gives CDR1 MNHNS, CDR2 SASEGT. CDR3 DNA: TGTGCCAGCAAAAAGACAGGGGAAAATCAGCCCCAGCATTTT. It codes for CASKKTGENQPQHF.

J is TRBJ1-4 and V is TRBV5-4, with TRBD1 identical over 7 bases. The ends lost 4 bases at V and 3 bases at J; junction bases unmatched: 6. The CDR3 sequence is 15 residues long. CDR1 is SGHNT and CDR2 is YYREEE in the germline V gene (reference sequence). The CDR3 DNA follows: TGTGCCAGCAGCCACCCCGGGACAGCTAATGAAAAACTGTTTTTT. This codes for CASSHPGTANEKLFF. The full variable domain, completed using reference TRBV5-4 and TRBJ1-4, is ETGVTQSPTHLIKTRGQQVTLRCSSQSGHNTVSWYQQALGQGPQFIFQYYREEENGRGNFPPRFSGLQFPNYSSELNVNALELDDSALYLCASSHPGTANEKLFFGSGTQLSVL.

Details on this clone: Other DNA sequences of this sample code for an identical CDR3. The V call is TRBV5-1, the J call TRBJ1-1, with 9 bases identical to TRBD1. This CDR3 has 14 amino acids. J lost 3 bases, V lost 4 bases, and 4 bases had no gene match. Germline V gives CDR1 SGHRS, CDR2 YFSETQ. For the CDR3, the DNA is TGCGCCAGCAGCCTTGGGACAGGGCACACTGAAGCTTTCTTT. Translation: CASSLGTGHTEAFF.

The chain couples TRBV7-9 to TRBJ1-3; a weak D match, TRBD1 (6 bases). V was pared by 6 bases and J by 1 base, with 7 bases between. CDR1 is SEHNR, CDR2 FQNEAQ, per germline (reference sequence). This CDR3 region has 13 residues. The CDR3: CASRGASGNTIYF. CDR3 DNA: TGTGCCAGCAGGGGGGCGTCTGGAAACACCATATATTTT.

The table lists this clone with a count of one. V gene TRBV25-1 combines with J gene TRBJ1-1; D possibly corresponds to TRBD1 (5 bases). CDR1 MGHDK and CDR2 SYGVNS come from the germline V gene. The CDR3 is 13 amino acids. V dropped 1 base and J dropped 8 bases, with 11 bases sitting between them. This CDR3 is CASSELGRGEAFF. The CDR3 nucleotides read TGTGCCAGCAGTGAATTGGGGCGAGGCGAAGCTTTCTTT.

The rearrangement links TRBV7-3 to TRBJ1-2, with D possibly TRBD1 on 5 matching bases. Deletions cut 3 bases from V and 4 bases from J, with 12 bases between. The CDR3 runs 14 residues. CDR1 is SGHTA, CDR2 FQGTGA, per germline. DNA of the CDR3: TGTGCCAGCAGCTTTCCCCAGGGTGTCTATGGCTACACCTTC. Translating it yields CASSFPQGVYGYTF.

The CDR3 sequence is CASSFSRGLYEQYF. CDR3 nucleotides: TGTGCCAGCAGTTTTTCCAGGGGGTTGTACGAGCAGTACTTC. The V call is TRBV28, the J call TRBJ2-7; TRBD1 agrees at 7 bases. The CDR3 is 14 amino acids. CDR1 MDHEN and CDR2 SYDVKM come from the germline V gene. Trimming removed 3 bases from V and 4 bases from J; junction bases left unmatched: 6.

Comment on this clone: An end of the junction differs from the germline gene, which may be a read error. The CDR3 spells CASNLGTATQETQYF. In nucleotides, the CDR3 is TGTGCCAGCAACTTGGGTACAGCCACCCAAGAGACCCAGTACTTC. This chain uses TRBV5-6 with TRBJ2-5; no clear D gene. The CDR3 is made up of 15 amino acids. CDR1 is SGHDT, CDR2 YYEEEE, per germline.

The gene calls are TRBV6-1 and TRBJ1-4, with D unclear. Germline CDR1 is MNHNS and CDR2 is SASEGT. The CDR3 is made up of 13 amino acids. Between the trimmed V and J ends, which lost 3 bases and 8 bases, there was a span of 10 bases. CDR3 protein: CASSELQAEKLFF. In nucleotides, the CDR3 is TGTGCCAGCAGTGAGTTGCAGGCCGAAAAACTGTTTTTT.

Concerning this clone itself: In the same sample, other DNA sequences code for this CDR3. V usage is TRBV7-3 and J usage is TRBJ2-3, with D hard to call. V lost 5 bases and J lost 1, with 7 bases in between. Germline CDR1 SGHTA, CDR2 FQGTGA. This CDR3 region has 13 residues. DNA for the CDR3: TGTGCCAGCAGCCTTCTTGGCACAGATACGCAGTATTTT. This gives the protein CASSLLGTDTQYF.

This sequence joins TRBV14 and TRBJ1-1; no clear D gene. The CDR3 covers 13 residues. Germline V gives CDR1 SGHDN, CDR2 FVKESK. V lost 4 bases, J lost 6 bases, and 12 bases lay in between. This CDR3 reads CASSLTKASEAFF. The DNA of the CDR3 is TGTGCCAGCAGCCTGACGAAGGCCTCTGAAGCTTTCTTT.

V usage is TRBV5-1 and J usage is TRBJ2-1, with 10 positions matching TRBD2. The J segment lost 9 bases and the V segment lost 0 bases, leaving 6 bases of the junction unmatched. The germline V gene encodes CDR1 SGHRS and CDR2 YFSETQ. CDR3 size: 15 residues. CDR3: CASSLALAGAGEQFF. The DNA for the CDR3 is TGCGCCAGCAGCTTGGCCCTAGCGGGAGCGGGTGAGCAGTTCTTC.

The chain couples TRBV29-1 to TRBJ2-5; 11 bases fit TRBD2. The end of the DNA fits TRBJ2-7 better, so the J call may be wrong. Germline V gene lookup returns CDR1 SQVTM and CDR2 ANQGSEA. This CDR3 contains 11 residues. This chain's CDR3 is CSTSGGYEQYF. The CDR3 DNA sequence: TGCAGTACTAGCGGGGGTTACGAGCAGTACTTC.

V is TRBV7-6 and J is TRBJ2-3, with 7 positions matching TRBD1. This CDR3 comprises 15 residues. Germline values: CDR1 SGHVS, CDR2 FNYEAQ. V lost 4 bases, J lost 2 bases, and 6 bases stayed unmatched. The CDR3 nucleotides read TGTGCCAGCAGCTCGAAGACAGGGTACACAGATACGCAGTATTTT. This encodes CASSSKTGYTDTQYF.

The chain uses TRBV7-2 and TRBJ2-7; 8 bases are shared with TRBD1. Germline V lookup: CDR1 SGHTA, CDR2 FQGNSA. The CDR3 runs to 13 residues. V was clipped by 4 bases and J by 7 bases; unmatched bases: 6. CDR3 sequence: CASSSWQGAEQYF. The DNA of the CDR3 is TGTGCCAGCAGCTCATGGCAGGGGGCTGAGCAGTACTTC.

The gene calls are TRBV9 and TRBJ2-1; D might be TRBD1 (6 bases). This CDR3 has 16 residues. Germline-derived CDR1 and CDR2 are SGDLS and YYNGEE. With 1 base removed from V and 7 bases from J, the gap between germline ends came to 18 bases. As DNA, the CDR3 is TGTGCCAGCAGCGTATCCTACAGCAGGGGTTTGAATGAGCAGTTCTTC. Amino acids: CASSVSYSRGLNEQFF.

The chain joins TRBV13 to TRBJ1-2, with a possible D match to TRBD1 (5 bases). Trimming took 0 bases from V and 7 from J, leaving 15 bases between them. The CDR3 length is 15 residues. CDR1 and CDR2 from the germline V gene are PRHDT and FYEKMQ (reference sequence). The CDR3 DNA reads as TGTGCCAGCAGCTTAGGCGGGACGGCGGTTGGTGGCTACACCTTC. It codes for CASSLGGTAVGGYTF.

This rearrangement joins TRBV7-3 to TRBJ2-7, with no clear D. The V end lost 2 bases, the J end lost 1 base, and 12 bases lay between the germline ends. This CDR3 has 15 residues. Per germline, CDR1 SGHTA and CDR2 FQGTGA. CDR3 bases: TGTGCCAGCAGCTTAGGTCCAGCTGGGTCCTACGAGCAGTACTTC. It is translated as CASSLGPAGSYEQYF. The entire variable domain, with the rest obtained from reference TRBV7-3 and TRBJ2-7, is as follows: GAGVSQTPSNKVTEKGKYVELRCDPISGHTALYWYRQSLGQGPEFLIYFQGTGAADDSGLPNDRFFAVRPEGSVSTLKIQRTERGDSAVYLCASSLGPAGSYEQYFGPGTRLTVT.

The CDR3 spells CASSYESGTYEQYF. The CDR3 DNA sequence: TGTGCCAGCAGTTATGAGTCGGGGACCTACGAGCAGTACTTC. The chain joins TRBV6-6 to TRBJ2-7, with D tentatively TRBD2 (5 bases). CDR1 is MNHNY, CDR2 SVGAGI, per germline (reference sequence). The CDR3 extends over 14 amino acids. Trimming shortened V by 3 bases and J by 2 bases, and 11 bases separated the two germline ends.

V usage is TRBV18 and J usage is TRBJ2-7; TRBD2 might be the D (6 bases). The CDR3 has 13 amino acids. Per germline, CDR1 KGHSH and CDR2 LQKENI. The V end was cut by 1 base, the J end by 7 bases, with 11 bases between. DNA of the CDR3: TGTGCCAGCTCACCACGGGGGGAAGGGGAGCAGTACTTC. This translates into CASSPRGEGEQYF.

For this clone: Within the sample, other DNA sequences also encode this same CDR3. In DNA form, the CDR3 reads TGCGCCAGCAGCTTGGAAGGGTTGAATGAAAAACTGTTTTTT. It is translated as CASSLEGLNEKLFF. The chain links TRBV5-1 to TRBJ1-4, with D unresolved. Germline CDR1 SGHRS, CDR2 YFSETQ. The CDR3 length is 14 residues. The germline V and J ends were trimmed by 0 bases and 5 bases, with 8 bases remaining between them.

This clone was detected only once. The gene calls are TRBV25-1 and TRBJ2-1; D may be TRBD1 (5 bases). There are 15 residues in the CDR3. Per germline, CDR1 MGHDK and CDR2 SYGVNS. Trimming shortened V by 2 bases and J by 7 bases, and 15 bases separated the two germline ends. The CDR3 nucleotides are TGTGCCAGCAGTGAAACATCCCTAAAGGGGAATGAGCAGTTCTTC. Translation gives CASSETSLKGNEQFF.

This clone has only one observation. This rearrangement joins TRBV4-1 to TRBJ2-1, with a weak D call TRBD2 (6 bases). This CDR3 region has 16 residues. Germline V gene data show CDR1 as MGHRA and CDR2 as YSYEKL. V lost 6 bases and J 0 bases, leaving 15 bases between the germline ends. The CDR3 nucleotides are TGCGCCAGCAGAATGGCAGCGGGTCACTCCTACAATGAGCAGTTCTTC. This gives the protein CASRMAAGHSYNEQFF.

The CDR3 nucleotides read TGTGCCAGCAGTGTCGGCGAGACCCAGTACTTC. It specifies CASSVGETQYF. The chain couples TRBV25-1 to TRBJ2-5, with D unclear. Germline V lookup: CDR1 MGHDK, CDR2 SYGVNS. V lost 4 bases, J lost 5 bases, and 5 bases lay in between. This CDR3 is built from 11 residues.

The chain has TRBV9 and TRBJ1-2; D remains ambiguous. The CDR3 has 14 amino acids. Germline assignment: CDR1 SGDLS and CDR2 YYNGEE. V lost 4 bases and J lost 4, with 14 bases in between. The CDR3 DNA reads as TGTGCCAGCAGCTACTATGAGGCCGGCTATGGCTACACCTTC. It is translated as CASSYYEAGYGYTF.

The chain is built from TRBV19 and TRBJ2-1, with D possibly being TRBD2 (5 bases). Per germline, CDR1 LNHDA and CDR2 SQIVND (reference sequence). The CDR3 covers 15 residues. The V and J ends lost 3 bases and 0 bases respectively, with 9 bases between them. The CDR3 loop reads CASSIDTSSYNEQFF. CDR3 DNA sequence: TGTGCCAGTAGTATCGACACTAGCTCCTACAATGAGCAGTTCTTC.

This chain uses TRBV5-6 with TRBJ2-5; D not resolved. Trimming cost V 2 bases and J 5 bases, with 10 bases left between them. This CDR3 contains 13 residues. The germline gives CDR1 SGHDT, CDR2 YYEEEE. The CDR3 region has the DNA TGTGCCAGCAGCTTCACGGCGTTCGAGACCCAGTACTTC. This translates into CASSFTAFETQYF.